This section outlines one T cell receptor beta chain sequence together with its context. Its antigen is unknown. The CDR3 spans 16 residues. Germline CDR1 and CDR2: SGHRS and YFSETQ. The V segment lost 0 bases and the J segment 5 bases; nucleotides outside the gene matches: 3. The data stem from a study of cytomegalovirus exposure and HLA in healthy donors. Findings and limits, study-wide: Researchers had no immune exposure information except CMV serostatus available. There was a cluster of highly shared sequence variants that was likely a sequencing artifact.

The PCR ran on 60 Vbeta and 13 Jbeta primers. The repertoire was sequenced with immunoSEQ multiplex PCR; TCRdb's copy has only in-frame clones and lacks some. Found here are roughly 120,000 clones, 65% to 75% of them singletons; the top ten hold 6% to 8.5%. Source material: PBMCs. The clonotype was recovered from a man in his forties or fifties in good health and CMV-seropositive. The chain links TRBV5-1 to TRBJ2-2, with TRBD2 matching over 11 bases. CDR3 amino acids: CASSLGLAGGTGELFF. The CDR3 DNA sequence: TGCGCCAGCAGCTTGGGGCTAGCGGGAGGAACCGGGGAGCTGTTTTTT.